This T cell receptor beta chain originates from a study of cytomegalovirus exposure and HLA in healthy donors. PCR was performed using 60 Vbeta and 13 Jbeta primers. TCRdb's copy holds only in-frame clones and misses some; the assay was immunoSEQ multiplex PCR. The specimen's table records 150,000 or so clones. Study-level results: Investigators reported under 200 TCR beta chains as tied to cytomegalovirus.

A word on this clone: The target antigen is unknown.

The sample was PBMCs. The sequence came from a woman in her forties or fifties in good health and CMV-seronegative.

The CDR3 here is CASDDGYYGYTF. CDR3 sequence (DNA): TGTGCCAGTGATGACGGGTACTATGGCTACACCTTC. The genes are TRBV19 and TRBJ1-2; D remains unclear. The germline V and J ends were trimmed by 8 bases and 3 bases, with 10 bases remaining between them. Per germline, CDR1 LNHDA and CDR2 SQIVND (reference sequence). This CDR3 region has 12 residues.